This TCR beta chain comes out of a study of blood T cell repertoires in COVID-19 (dated by TCRdb to 2019 to 2021). About the study as a whole: The collaborator samples originated in the United States, Italy and Spain and spanned the acute and convalescent phases of COVID-19. A de-identified subject ID, COVID-19 status, age in years and sex were almost always included in the sample metadata. The material from the prospective study consisted of cDNA or gDNA derived from T cells, B-cell-depleted T cells, or PBMCs. Where available, HLA class I and class II types were taken from metadata supplied by the sample provider and were not determined by assay-based typing. The dataset comprised deeply sampled blood TCRbeta repertoires from subjects exposed to, actively infected with, or recovered from COVID-19. The repertoires were released in a freely available public database intended as a resource for research on the immune response to SARS-CoV-2. The samples were drawn from two sources: the first 160 participants of the ongoing ImmuneRACE study, and 1,200 or so subjects contributed by 6 global collaborators.

As concerns this clone: Its antigen target is currently unknown. No base-level quality is on record; no much larger clone is a single base apart.

The germline ends are 15 bases apart after V is trimmed by 4 bases and J by 0 bases. Spanning cysteine to phenylalanine, the CDR3 consists of 16 amino acids. Only the CDR3 portion is preserved as DNA: 48 bases, with reading frame beginning at the first base. Based on the germline V gene, the CDR1 and CDR2 sequences are SGHRS and YFSETQ. Each collaborating institution followed its own protocols to collect whole blood in K2EDTA tubes. For TCRbeta analysis, collaborators shipped samples as frozen whole blood, isolated PBMCs, or DNA extracted from either of those sample types. Study-wide findings and limitations: The amount of clinical and demographic metadata varied by source and participant and was provided uncurated.

TCRbeta CDR3 regions were amplified from genomic DNA by means of the immunoSEQ Assay, a bias-controlled multiplex PCR. The paper's processing steps were these. Within the assay, amplification of reference gene primers was used to estimate how many nucleated cells each sample contained. Sequence reads were collapsed and filtered to measure the absolute abundance of every unique TCRbeta CDR3 rearrangement. For each sample, productive Simpson clonality was calculated by taking the square root of Simpson's diversity index across productive rearrangements. Entries here come from immuneACCESS through TCRdb and include only in-frame sequences with V and J called. Some clones fail to appear in such tables; in the studies checked, an unresolved V gene covers under half of the shortfall, and the cause of the remainder is unknown. V and J calls plus clone size are reproduced from that table; the DNA served to infer D and trimming. In this sample the table shows about 130,000 clones, approximately 88% of which occur a single time. Jointly, the top ten make up 9% to 12% of the sample.

The V and J segments used are TRBV5-1 and TRBJ2-3; matching of 5 bases hints at TRBD1 as the D gene. The receptor was isolated from a man over 45 with acute or convalescent COVID-19. Sequences were obtained from peripheral blood. The DNA reads as follows: TGCGCCAGCAGCCCCAGGGCAACCACTAGCACAGATACGCAGTATTTT. Translated, this is CASSPRATTSTDTQYF.